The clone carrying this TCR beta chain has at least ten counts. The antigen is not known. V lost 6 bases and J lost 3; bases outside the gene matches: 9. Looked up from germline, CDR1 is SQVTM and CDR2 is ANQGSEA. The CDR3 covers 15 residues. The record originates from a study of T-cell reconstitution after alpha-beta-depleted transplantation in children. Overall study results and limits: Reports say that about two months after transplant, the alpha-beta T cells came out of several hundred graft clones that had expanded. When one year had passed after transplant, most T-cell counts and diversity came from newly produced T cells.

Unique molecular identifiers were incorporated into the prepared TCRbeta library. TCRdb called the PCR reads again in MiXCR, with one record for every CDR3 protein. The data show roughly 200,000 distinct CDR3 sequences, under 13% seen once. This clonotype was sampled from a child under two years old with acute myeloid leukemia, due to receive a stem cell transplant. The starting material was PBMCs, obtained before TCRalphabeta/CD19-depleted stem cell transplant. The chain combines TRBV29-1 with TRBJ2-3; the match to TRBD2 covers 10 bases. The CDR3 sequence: CSVPSGRALTDTQYF. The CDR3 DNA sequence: TGCAGCGTCCCGAGCGGGAGGGCCTTAACAGATACGCAGTATTTT.